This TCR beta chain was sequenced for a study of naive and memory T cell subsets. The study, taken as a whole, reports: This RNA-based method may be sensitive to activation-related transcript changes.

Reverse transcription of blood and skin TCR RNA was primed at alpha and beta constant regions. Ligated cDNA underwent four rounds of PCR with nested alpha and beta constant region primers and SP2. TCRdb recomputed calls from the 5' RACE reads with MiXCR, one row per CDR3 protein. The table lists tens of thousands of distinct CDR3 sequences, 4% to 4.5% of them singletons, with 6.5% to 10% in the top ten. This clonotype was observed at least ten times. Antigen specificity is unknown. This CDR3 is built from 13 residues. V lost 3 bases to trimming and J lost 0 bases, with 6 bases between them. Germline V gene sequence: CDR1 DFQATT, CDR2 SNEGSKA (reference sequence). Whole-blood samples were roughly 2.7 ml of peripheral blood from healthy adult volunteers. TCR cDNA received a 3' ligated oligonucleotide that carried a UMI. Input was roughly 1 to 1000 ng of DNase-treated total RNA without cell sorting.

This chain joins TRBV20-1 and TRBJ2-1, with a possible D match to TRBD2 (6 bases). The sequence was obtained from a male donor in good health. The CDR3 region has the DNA TGCAGTGCTAGCGGGAGCTCCTACAATGAGCAGTTCTTC. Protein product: CSASGSSYNEQFF.